A single sample is the source of the 29 T cell receptor beta chains below, sequenced in a study of blood T cell repertoires in COVID-19. The repertoire was sequenced with immunoSEQ multiplex PCR; TCRdb's copy has only in-frame clones and lacks some. The data hold roughly 200,000 clones, with 85% to 90% observed a single time. Sequenced: peripheral blood. The receptor set was obtained from a woman in her 30s with active or convalescent COVID-19.

The chain combines TRBV5-1 with TRBJ2-5; 11 nucleotides match TRBD2. V lost 0 bases to trimming and J lost 1 base; unmatched junction nucleotides: 2. Germline V lookup: CDR1 SGHRS, CDR2 YFSETQ. The CDR3 spans 16 residues. As DNA, the CDR3 is TGCGCCAGCAGCTTGGTGACTAGCGGGACCCAAGAGACCCAGTACTTC. The encoded protein is CASSLVTSGTQETQYF.

This chain joins TRBV7-9 and TRBJ1-4; perhaps TRBD1 as D (6 bases). This CDR3 is 15 amino acids long. Trimming shortened V by 5 bases and J by 8 bases, and 18 bases separated the two germline ends. The V gene's germline CDR1 is SEHNR and CDR2 FQNEAQ (reference sequence). The CDR3 DNA is TGTGCCAGCAGCCCGAACCAGGGGATTGGGGAAAAACTGTTTTTT. Translated: CASSPNQGIGEKLFF.

J is TRBJ1-2 and V is TRBV27; TRBD1 agrees at 10 bases. CDR3 length: 14 residues. In germline, CDR1 is MNHEY, CDR2 SMNVEV (reference sequence). After removal of 8 bases from V and 2 bases from J, the junction contained 5 bases not matched to a gene. The chain's CDR3 is CASGRTGGNYGYTF. CDR3 nucleotides: TGTGCCAGCGGACGGACAGGGGGGAACTATGGCTACACCTTC.

This chain links TRBV15 with TRBJ1-4; TRBD1 agrees at 9 bases. Germline CDR1 and CDR2: LNHNV and YYDKDF (reference sequence). This CDR3 has 16 residues. J lost 5 bases, V lost 1 base, and 5 bases had no gene match. The CDR3 nucleotides read TGTGCCACCAGCAGAGGCGCTGGGACAGGGAATGAAAAACTGTTTTTT. It is translated as CATSRGAGTGNEKLFF.

This clone appeared once. At one end the junction does not follow the germline gene, possibly because of a read error. V usage is TRBV6-1 and J usage is TRBJ1-2; D is undetermined. CDR3 length: 13 amino acids. Germline values: CDR1 MNHNS, CDR2 SASEGT. Here the CDR3 reads CASREVGGGGYTF. CDR3 DNA: TGTGCCAGCAGAGAAGTTGGCGGAGGGGGCTACACCTTC.

A single count supports this clone. The chain employs TRBV6-5 and TRBJ1-2; D not resolved. Germline loops: CDR1 MNHEY, CDR2 SVGAGI. The V and J ends lost 0 bases and 8 bases respectively, with 16 bases between them. The CDR3 sequence is 15 residues long. CDR3 in DNA: TGTGCCAGCAGTTACTCGAGAGCGTATTCGGGGGGCTACACCTTC. Protein sequence: CASSYSRAYSGGYTF.

This clone was counted a few times. The genes are TRBV11-2 and TRBJ2-5; tentatively, D is TRBD1 (6 bases). Looked up from germline, CDR1 is SGHAT and CDR2 is FQNNGV. The V gene lost 3 bases and the J gene lost 5 bases, with 16 bases spanning the gap. This CDR3 spans 15 amino acids. CDR3 sequence reads: CASSFGQSWGETQYF. As DNA, the CDR3 is TGTGCCAGCAGCTTTGGACAGAGCTGGGGGGAGACCCAGTACTTC.

This chain uses TRBV19 with TRBJ2-7; D possibly corresponds to TRBD1 (5 bases). In germline, CDR1 is LNHDA, CDR2 SQIVND (reference sequence). V was trimmed by 4 bases and J by 4 bases, leaving 14 bases between them. This CDR3 spans 14 amino acids. The CDR3 coding sequence is TGTGCCAGTAGTAATGGGCAGGGATGGTACGAGCAGTACTTC. This translates into CASSNGQGWYEQYF.

CDR3 sequence: CSALNNEQFF. The CDR3 region has the DNA TGCAGTGCCCTTAACAATGAGCAGTTCTTC. This rearrangement joins TRBV20-1 to TRBJ2-1; no clear D gene. Germline assignment: CDR1 DFQATT and CDR2 SNEGSKA (reference sequence). V lost 6 bases, J lost 5 bases, and 5 bases lay in between. The CDR3 length is 10 residues.

The gene calls are TRBV24-1 and TRBJ2-5, with D hard to call. V was shortened by 3 bases and J by 5 bases, with 18 bases between the two germline ends. Germline assignment: CDR1 KGHDR and CDR2 SFDVKD. The CDR3 has 16 residues. The CDR3 protein is CATSDPLELPMETQYF. The CDR3 DNA reads as TGTGCCACCAGTGATCCTCTGGAGTTGCCCATGGAGACCCAGTACTTC.

The rearrangement joins TRBV6-5 to TRBJ1-1, with a weak D call TRBD1 (5 bases). The germline V and J ends were trimmed by 4 bases and 5 bases, with 20 bases remaining between them. The CDR3 is 16 residues long. Germline assignment: CDR1 MNHEY and CDR2 SVGAGI. CDR3: CASSFRVGARRTEAFF. CDR3 in DNA: TGTGCCAGCAGTTTCAGGGTTGGAGCGCGAAGGACTGAAGCTTTCTTT.

The chain joins TRBV5-6 to TRBJ2-7; 9 positions agree with TRBD2. Germline V gives CDR1 SGHDT, CDR2 YYEEEE. J gave up 2 bases and V 4 bases, and 7 bases lay outside the gene matches. The length of the CDR3 is 15 residues. DNA of the CDR3: TGTGCCAGCAGCGCCGGGACTAGCACCGCCTACGAGCAGTACTTC. It codes for CASSAGTSTAYEQYF.

V is TRBV12-3 or TRBV12-4 and J is TRBJ1-1; D is unclear. V lost 4 bases and J 0 bases, leaving 6 bases between the germline ends. The CDR3 spans 13 residues. CDR3 nucleotides: TGTGCCAGCAGTTCTTCTCTGAACACTGAAGCTTTCTTT. This sequence encodes CASSSSLNTEAFF.

The chain carries TRBV30 and TRBJ1-3, with D possibly TRBD1 on 6 matching bases. The CDR3 loop spans 13 amino acids. V dropped 1 base and J dropped 4 bases, with 8 bases sitting between them. Looked up from germline, CDR1 is GTSNPN and CDR2 is SVGIG (reference sequence). CDR3 DNA: TGTGCCTGGAGTGCAGGGGACGGAAACACCATATATTTT. Its translation is CAWSAGDGNTIYF. The full variable domain, completed using reference TRBV30 and TRBJ1-3, is SQTIHQWPATLVQPVGSPLSLECTVEGTSNPNLYWYRQAAGRGLQLLFYSVGIGQISSEVPQNLSASRPQDRQFILSSKKLLLSDSGFYLCAWSAGDGNTIYFGEGSWLTVV.

In its sample, this clone was seen once. The V and J genes are TRBV9 and TRBJ2-1, with 12 bases identical to TRBD2. The junction had 3 bases not matched to a gene; V was cut back by 4 bases and J by 4 bases. The CDR3 has 15 residues. Per germline, CDR1 SGDLS and CDR2 YYNGEE. The DNA of the CDR3 is TGTGCCAGCAGCCACGGACTAGCGGGGTACAATGAGCAGTTCTTC. Translating gives CASSHGLAGYNEQFF.

The CDR3 protein is CASSHLQGGTEAFF. DNA for the CDR3: TGTGCCAGCAGCCACCTGCAAGGGGGCACTGAAGCTTTCTTT. The chain couples TRBV3-1 (or the pseudogene TRBV3-2) to TRBJ1-1, with a weak D call TRBD1 (6 bases). The V end was cut by 3 bases, the J end by 4 bases, with 12 bases between. Germline V gene sequence: CDR1 LGHDT, CDR2 YNNKEL (reference sequence). The CDR3 sequence is 14 residues long.

The rearrangement links TRBV5-1 to TRBJ2-1, with D perhaps TRBD1 (6 bases). Germline CDR1 is SGHRS and CDR2 is YFSETQ. This CDR3 comprises 17 residues. V lost 0 bases to trimming and J lost 0 bases, with 13 bases between them. The CDR3 nucleotides read TGCGCCAGCAGCTTGGAAAGGGGGTCCAGCTCCTACAATGAGCAGTTCTTC. This sequence encodes CASSLERGSSSYNEQFF.

V usage is TRBV11-3 and J usage is TRBJ2-2, with 14 positions matching TRBD2. The V and J ends lost 1 base and 5 bases, in that order; junction bases with no gene match: 3. CDR1 and CDR2 (germline): SGHNT, YENEEA. The CDR3 loop spans 17 amino acids. The CDR3: CASSLAGLAGGTGELFF. The DNA of the CDR3 is TGTGCCAGCAGCTTAGCTGGACTAGCGGGAGGAACCGGGGAGCTGTTTTTT. Full variable domain (outside the CDR3, taken from reference TRBV11-3 and TRBJ2-2): EAGVVQSPRYKIIEKKQPVAFWCNPISGHNTLYWYLQNLGQGPELLIRYENEEAVDDSQLPKDRFSAERLKGVDSTLKIQPAELGDSAVYLCASSLAGLAGGTGELFFGEGSRLTVL.

This clone came up once. The chain is built from TRBV5-8 and TRBJ2-3, with 12 positions matching TRBD2. Germline CDR1 is SGHTS and CDR2 is YDEGEE. V lost 0 bases, J lost 5 bases, and 4 bases stayed unmatched. The CDR3 contains 16 residues. DNA of the CDR3: TGTGCCAGCAGCTTGGGACTAGCGGGAGCGGTAGATACGCAGTATTTT. It encodes CASSLGLAGAVDTQYF.

This clone was found a few times. The J gene is TRBJ2-3, the V gene TRBV9; TRBD2 is a possible D gene (6 bases). V was cut by 3 bases and J by 1 base, with 9 bases left in between. CDR1 and CDR2 from the germline V gene are SGDLS and YYNGEE. CDR3 size: 14 residues. CDR3 bases: TGTGCCAGCAGCGCCCCGGGGGGCACAGATACGCAGTATTTT. This translates into CASSAPGGTDTQYF.

The J gene is TRBJ1-3, the V gene TRBV7-9, with 8 bases identical to TRBD1. V was pared by 5 bases and J by 0 bases, with 9 bases of the junction left unmatched. The CDR3 has 17 residues. Germline V gives CDR1 SEHNR, CDR2 FQNEAQ (reference sequence). CDR3 in amino acids: CASSRPQGASSGNTIYF. The CDR3 region has the DNA TGTGCCAGCAGCCGTCCTCAGGGGGCCAGCTCTGGAAACACCATATATTTT.

CDR3 residues: CASSQNRRTGNTEAFF. In nucleotides, the CDR3 is TGTGCCAGCAGCCAAAATCGACGGACAGGGAACACTGAAGCTTTCTTT. The rearrangement links TRBV4-2 to TRBJ1-1; 7 bases are shared with TRBD1. The CDR3 is 16 amino acids. After removal of 2 bases from V and 1 base from J, the junction contained 7 bases not matched to a gene. CDR1 LGHNA and CDR2 YNFKEQ come from the germline V gene.

The chain uses TRBV14 and TRBJ1-1; D uncertain. Germline-derived CDR1 and CDR2 are SGHDN and FVKESK. The CDR3 has 13 amino acids. Trimming took off 1 base at V and 8 bases at J, with 11 bases between the two ends. The DNA for the CDR3 is TGTGCCAGCAGCCAAGGTATCCGTCTCGAAGCTTTCTTT. This gives the protein CASSQGIRLEAFF.

The chain recombines TRBV2 with TRBJ2-6, with D possibly matching TRBD2 (5 bases). Germline-derived CDR1 and CDR2 are SNHLY and FYNNEI. Trimming stripped 1 base from V and 4 bases from J, with 8 bases between. The length of the CDR3 is 15 residues. CDR3 DNA: TGTGCCAGCAGTGAAGGAGGGTTCGGGGCCAACGTCCTGACTTTC. Protein product: CASSEGGFGANVLTF.

This clone was found once. Here the CDR3 reads CASGHPDSGLNTEAFF. Here the CDR3 DNA reads TGTGCTAGTGGCCACCCTGATTCGGGGTTGAACACTGAAGCTTTCTTT. The rearrangement joins TRBV12-5 to TRBJ1-1; no reliable D call. Trimming removed 6 bases at V and 0 bases at J, with 17 bases between. CDR1 and CDR2 (germline): LGHNT, FRNRAP. This CDR3 is 16 amino acids long.

V gene TRBV6-5 combines with J gene TRBJ1-4; the D is unclear. Germline assignment: CDR1 MNHEY and CDR2 SVGAGI. V was cut by 7 bases and J by 7 bases, with 13 bases left in between. CDR3 size: 13 residues. The CDR3 sequence: CASMDREVEKLFF. CDR3 sequence (DNA): TGTGCCAGCATGGATAGGGAGGTTGAAAAACTGTTTTTT.

This clone was observed a single time. The chain carries TRBV28 and TRBJ2-2; D not certain. This CDR3 comprises 14 residues. V was trimmed by 3 bases and J by 1 base, leaving 6 bases between them. Germline-derived CDR1 and CDR2 are MDHEN and SYDVKM. DNA for the CDR3: TGTGCCAGCAGTTTGTGGCAGAACACCGGGGAGCTGTTTTTT. Amino acids: CASSLWQNTGELFF.

The chain carries TRBV9 and TRBJ1-3; D not resolved. V was trimmed by 2 bases and J by 0 bases, leaving 12 bases between them. Germline V lookup: CDR1 SGDLS, CDR2 YYNGEE. The CDR3 loop spans 16 amino acids. The CDR3 DNA reads TGTGCCAGCAGCGTGGGTCAGGCGAACTCTGGAAACACCATATATTTT. This encodes CASSVGQANSGNTIYF.

This chain joins TRBV13 and TRBJ1-6; D unresolved. Germline V gives CDR1 PRHDT, CDR2 FYEKMQ (reference sequence). Trimming pared 8 bases from V and 5 bases from J, leaving 7 bases between. CDR3 length: 12 amino acids. The CDR3 sequence is CASSSDNSPLHF. The CDR3, as DNA: TGTGCCAGCTCCAGCGATAATTCACCCCTCCACTTT.